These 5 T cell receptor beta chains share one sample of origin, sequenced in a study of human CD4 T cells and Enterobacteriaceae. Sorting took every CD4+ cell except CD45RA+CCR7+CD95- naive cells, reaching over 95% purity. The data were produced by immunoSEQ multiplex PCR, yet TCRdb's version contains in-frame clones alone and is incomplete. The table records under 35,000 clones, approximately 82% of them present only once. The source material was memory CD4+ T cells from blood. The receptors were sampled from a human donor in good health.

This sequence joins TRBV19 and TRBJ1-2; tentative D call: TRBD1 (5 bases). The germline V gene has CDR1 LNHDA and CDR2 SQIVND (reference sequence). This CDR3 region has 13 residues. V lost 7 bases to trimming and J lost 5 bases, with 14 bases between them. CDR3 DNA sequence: TGTGCCAGTACGGGCAGGGAGCTTTATGGCTACACCTTC. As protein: CASTGRELYGYTF.

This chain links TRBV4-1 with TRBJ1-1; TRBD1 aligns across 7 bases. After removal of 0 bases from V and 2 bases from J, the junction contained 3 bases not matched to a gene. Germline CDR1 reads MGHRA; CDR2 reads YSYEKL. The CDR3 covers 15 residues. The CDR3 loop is CASSQDQGVNTEAFF. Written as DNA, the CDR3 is TGCGCCAGCAGCCAAGATCAGGGGGTAAACACTGAAGCTTTCTTT.

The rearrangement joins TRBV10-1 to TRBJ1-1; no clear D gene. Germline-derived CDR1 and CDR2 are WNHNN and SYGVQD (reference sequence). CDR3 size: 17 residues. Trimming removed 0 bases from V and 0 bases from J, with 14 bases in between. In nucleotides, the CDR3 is TGCGCCAGCAGTGAGTCCCCTCCGGGTGGGGTGAACACTGAAGCTTTCTTT. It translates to CASSESPPGGVNTEAFF.

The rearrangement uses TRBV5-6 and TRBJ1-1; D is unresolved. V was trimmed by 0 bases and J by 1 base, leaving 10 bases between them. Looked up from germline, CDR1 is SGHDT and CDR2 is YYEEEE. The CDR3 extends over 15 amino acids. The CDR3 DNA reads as TGTGCCAGCAGCTTGGTCAGTAGCACGAACACTGAAGCTTTCTTT. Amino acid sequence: CASSLVSSTNTEAFF.

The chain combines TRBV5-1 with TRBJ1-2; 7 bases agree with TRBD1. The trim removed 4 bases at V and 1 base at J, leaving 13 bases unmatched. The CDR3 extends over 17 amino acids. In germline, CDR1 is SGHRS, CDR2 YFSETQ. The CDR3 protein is CASSPTPLTGINYGYTF. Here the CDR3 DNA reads TGCGCCAGCAGCCCCACCCCCCTGACAGGGATTAACTATGGCTACACCTTC.